The rows below give T cell receptor beta chains drawn from one sample of a study of naive and memory T cell subsets. TCRdb redid the calling of the UMI-ligation and nested PCR reads with MiXCR, one entry per CDR3 protein. The sample records 130,000 to 150,000 distinct CDR3 sequences, more than 15% being singletons. Sequencing was carried out using naive CD4+ T cells from blood. These receptors all stem from a human donor in good health. CDR3s include the opening cysteine and the closing phenylalanine or tryptophan. A D gene is named only where the DNA matches it firmly. The listing skips clone size in some rows; elsewhere it reads once, few, many or a size class.

TRBJ2-7 TRBV19 few TRBD1 CASSIRGTGTGAYEQYF TGTGCCAGTAGTATACGCGGGACCGGGACAGGGGCCTACGAGCAGTACTTC
TRBJ2-3 TRBV11-3 NA NA CASSLDFPDTQYF TGTGCCAGCAGCTTAGATTTTCCAGATACGCAGTATTTT
TRBJ1-2 TRBV10-3 NA NA CAIKDNYGYTF TGTGCCATCAAGGATAACTATGGCTACACCTTC
TRBJ2-7 TRBV7-9 many NA CASSLGEVNEQYF TGTGCCAGCAGCTTGGGGGAAGTTAACGAGCAGTACTTC
TRBJ2-7 TRBV5-4 few TRBD1 CASSLDPGGLPNYEQYF TGTGCCAGCAGCTTAGATCCAGGGGGTTTACCGAACTACGAGCAGTACTTC
TRBJ2-7 TRBV19 NA NA CASSITGPYEQYF TGTGCCAGTAGTATCACAGGTCCCTACGAGCAGTACTTC
TRBJ2-7 TRBV7-9 NA NA CASSAGPSSPYEQYF TGTGCCAGCAGCGCGGGACCGAGTTCCCCCTACGAGCAGTACTTC
TRBJ2-7 TRBV6-6 NA NA CASSISRTPRGYEQYF TGTGCCAGCAGTATATCCAGGACACCCCGAGGGTACGAGCAGTACTTC
TRBJ2-1 TRBV6-1 NA NA CASRRLGTTYNEQFF TGTGCCAGCAGGAGACTAGGTACAACCTACAATGAGCAGTTCTTC
TRBJ2-3 TRBV3-1 NA NA CASSQDRRSDTQYF TGTGCCAGCAGCCAAGATAGGCGAAGCGATACGCAGTATTTT
TRBJ2-7 TRBV10-3 NA NA CAISPYGEQYF TGTGCCATCAGCCCCTACGGGGAGCAGTACTTC
TRBJ1-5 TRBV6-2/TRBV6-3 many NA CASSGIPTGYNQPQHF TGTGCCAGCAGCGGCATACCGACAGGCTACAATCAGCCCCAGCATTTT